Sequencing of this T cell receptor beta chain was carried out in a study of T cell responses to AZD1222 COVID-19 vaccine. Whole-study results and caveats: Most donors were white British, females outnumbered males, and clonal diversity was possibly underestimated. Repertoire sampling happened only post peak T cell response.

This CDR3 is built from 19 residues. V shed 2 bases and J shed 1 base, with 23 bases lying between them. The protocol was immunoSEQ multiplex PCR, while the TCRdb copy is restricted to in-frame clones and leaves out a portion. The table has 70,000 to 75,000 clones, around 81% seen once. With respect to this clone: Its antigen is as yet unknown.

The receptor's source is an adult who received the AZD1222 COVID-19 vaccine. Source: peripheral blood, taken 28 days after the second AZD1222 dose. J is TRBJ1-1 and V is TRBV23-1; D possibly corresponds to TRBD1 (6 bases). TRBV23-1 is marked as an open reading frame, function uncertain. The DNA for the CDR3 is TGCGCCAGCAGTCAACCCTCTACCGGGACACAGGGAGGGAACACTGAAGCTTTCTTT. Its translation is CASSQPSTGTQGGNTEAFF.